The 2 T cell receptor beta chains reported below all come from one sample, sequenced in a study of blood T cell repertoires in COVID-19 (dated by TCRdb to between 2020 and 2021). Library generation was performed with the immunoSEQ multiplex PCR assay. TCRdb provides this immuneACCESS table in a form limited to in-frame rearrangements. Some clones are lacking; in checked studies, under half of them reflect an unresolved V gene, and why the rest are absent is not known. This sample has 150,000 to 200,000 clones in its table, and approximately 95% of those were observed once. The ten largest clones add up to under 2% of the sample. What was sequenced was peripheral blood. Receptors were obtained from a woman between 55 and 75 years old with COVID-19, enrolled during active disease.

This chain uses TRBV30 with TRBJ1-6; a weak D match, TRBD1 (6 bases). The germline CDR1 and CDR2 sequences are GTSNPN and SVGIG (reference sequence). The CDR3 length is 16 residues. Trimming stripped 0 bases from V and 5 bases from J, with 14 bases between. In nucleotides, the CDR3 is TGTGCCTGGAGTGTAGCCGGGGCAGGGGATAATTCACCCCTCCACTTT. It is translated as CAWSVAGAGDNSPLHF.

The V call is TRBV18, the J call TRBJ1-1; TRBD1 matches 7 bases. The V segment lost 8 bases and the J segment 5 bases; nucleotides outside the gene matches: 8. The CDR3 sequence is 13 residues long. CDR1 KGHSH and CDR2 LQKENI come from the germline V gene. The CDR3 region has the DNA TGTGCCAGCCGAACACAGGGGATAACTGAAGCTTTCTTT. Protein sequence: CASRTQGITEAFF.